A single sample gave rise to the 26 T cell receptor beta chains below, sequenced in a study of shared clonotypes between healthy human individuals. Method: immunoSEQ multiplex PCR; TCRdb's copy keeps in-frame clones and lacks some. Seen here are around 2.3 million clones, 90% to 96% observed once, and the top ten hold around 0.13%. The sequenced material came from naive CD4+ T cells sorted from blood. Sample subset: CD45RA+ positively selected. The source is a man younger than 30 in good health.

About this clone: Other DNA sequences in the same sample also yield this CDR3. The chain combines TRBV18 with TRBJ2-4; D is undetermined. The germline V and J ends were trimmed by 3 bases and 0 bases, with 9 bases remaining between them. This CDR3 is 15 amino acids long. Looked up from germline, CDR1 is KGHSH and CDR2 is LQKENI. The CDR3 DNA is TGTGCCAGCTCACCCCCTGGGCTAGCCAAAAACATTCAGTACTTC. Encoded protein: CASSPPGLAKNIQYF.

The CDR3 DNA reads as TGTGCCAGCAGAGGGACAGGGGCTAACTATGGCTACACCTTC. This gives the protein CASRGTGANYGYTF. V usage is TRBV28 and J usage is TRBJ1-2; 10 bases match TRBD1. Per the germline V gene, CDR1 is MDHEN and CDR2 is SYDVKM. This CDR3 is built from 14 residues. J gave up 0 bases and V 6 bases, and 1 base lay outside the gene matches.

This chain links TRBV4-3 with TRBJ2-7, with TRBD2 matching over 10 bases. The CDR3 covers 15 residues. CDR1 and CDR2 (germline): LGHNA, YSLEER. The ends lost 1 base at V and 6 bases at J; junction bases unmatched: 6. The CDR3 protein is CASSQASGSFGEQYF. The CDR3 DNA is TGCGCCAGCAGCCAAGCTAGCGGGAGTTTCGGCGAGCAGTACTTC.

The chain carries TRBV7-9 and TRBJ1-5; possible D gene TRBD1, 6 bases. CDR1 is SEHNR and CDR2 is FQNEAQ in the germline V gene (reference sequence). V was pared by 0 bases and J by 1 base, with 10 bases between. The CDR3 is 16 residues long. The CDR3 is CASSLAITGSNQPQHF. As DNA, the CDR3 is TGTGCCAGCAGCTTAGCGATCACAGGGAGCAATCAGCCCCAGCATTTT. The full variable domain, its missing parts supplied by reference TRBV7-9 and TRBJ1-5, is DTGVSQNPRHKITKRGQNVTFRCDPISEHNRLYWYRQTLGQGPEFLTYFQNEAQLEKSRLLSDRFSAERPKGSFSTLEIQRTEQGDSAMYLCASSLAITGSNQPQHFGDGTRLSIL.

This clone was observed once. The J gene is TRBJ1-5, the V gene TRBV19; a possible D gene is TRBD1 (6 bases). Germline V lookup: CDR1 LNHDA, CDR2 SQIVND (reference sequence). Trimming cost V 7 bases and J 7 bases, with 14 bases left between them. The CDR3 contains 13 residues. This chain's CDR3 is CASTPLGAQPQHF. Here the CDR3 DNA reads TGTGCCAGTACCCCGCTGGGGGCCCAGCCCCAGCATTTT.

The chain links TRBV6-4 to TRBJ1-3; 10 nucleotides match TRBD1. The germline V gene encodes CDR1 MRHNA and CDR2 SNTAGT. With 7 bases clipped from V and 7 bases from J, the junction kept 7 bases outside the gene matches. The CDR3 has 14 residues. As DNA, the CDR3 is TGTGCCAGCATCAAAAAGGACAGGGGGAACACCATATATTTT. Translation: CASIKKDRGNTIYF.

This chain links TRBV5-1 with TRBJ2-3; D unclear. V lost 4 bases and J lost 2, with 11 bases in between. Per the germline V gene, CDR1 is SGHRS and CDR2 is YFSETQ. The length of the CDR3 is 14 residues. The CDR3 sequence: CASSPRLVTDTQYF. CDR3 DNA sequence: TGCGCCAGCAGCCCAAGGTTGGTCACAGATACGCAGTATTTT.

The DNA of the CDR3 is TGTGCCAGCAGCGCCGGGGGTCTAGCCCATACAGATACGCAGTATTTT. This translates into CASSAGGLAHTDTQYF. The V gene is TRBV9, the J gene TRBJ2-3, with D tentatively TRBD2 (6 bases). Germline loops: CDR1 SGDLS, CDR2 YYNGEE. Trimming took 3 bases from V and 3 from J, leaving 17 bases between them. CDR3 length: 16 residues.

This clone occurred once. The chain uses TRBV18 and TRBJ2-7; D call uncertain. CDR3 size: 15 residues. Trimming removed 2 bases at V and 3 bases at J, with 14 bases between. Germline V lookup: CDR1 KGHSH, CDR2 LQKENI. CDR3: CASSPGRGLHYEQYF. The CDR3 coding sequence is TGTGCCAGCTCACCAGGCCGTGGGCTACACTACGAGCAGTACTTC. The full variable domain, in which reference TRBV18 and TRBJ2-7 provide the parts outside the CDR3, is NAGVMQNPRHLVRRRGQEARLRCSPMKGHSHVYWYRQLPEEGLKFMVYLQKENIIDESGMPKERFSAEFPKEGPSILRIQQVVRGDSAAYFCASSPGRGLHYEQYFGPGTRLTVT.

The chain links TRBV30 to TRBJ1-1; D not resolved. Trimming removed 4 bases from V and 5 bases from J, with 11 bases in between. CDR3 size: 12 residues. Per germline, CDR1 GTSNPN and CDR2 SVGIG (reference sequence). The CDR3 loop is CAWTGGGTEAFF. The CDR3 DNA reads TGTGCCTGGACAGGAGGAGGGACTGAAGCTTTCTTT.

The chain employs TRBV6-5 and TRBJ2-5; a possible D gene is TRBD1 (5 bases). CDR3 size: 11 residues. V was shortened by 5 bases and J by 7 bases, with 8 bases between the two germline ends. Germline CDR1 and CDR2: MNHEY and SVGAGI. The CDR3 region has the DNA TGTGCCAGCAGTGTGCAGGGGACCCAGTACTTC. It yields the protein CASSVQGTQYF.

The chain recombines TRBV6-5 with TRBJ2-1; TRBD1 matches 8 bases. Germline CDR1 is MNHEY and CDR2 is SVGAGI. This CDR3 comprises 14 residues. J was trimmed by 4 bases and V by 6 bases; bases with no gene match: 5. CDR3 in amino acids: CASRPGQAYNEQFF. DNA of the CDR3: TGTGCCAGCAGACCGGGACAGGCTTACAATGAGCAGTTCTTC.

The chain carries TRBV9 and TRBJ2-2; D not resolved. The CDR3 sequence is 15 residues long. Germline CDR1 reads SGDLS; CDR2 reads YYNGEE. Deletions cut 0 bases from V and 1 base from J, with 7 bases between. Here the CDR3 DNA reads TGTGCCAGCAGCGTAGAACCCAGGAACACCGGGGAGCTGTTTTTT. It is translated as CASSVEPRNTGELFF.

The gene calls are TRBV28 and TRBJ2-2; D is unresolved. V was cut by 3 bases and J by 8 bases, with 16 bases left in between. Per germline, CDR1 MDHEN and CDR2 SYDVKM. This CDR3 region has 15 residues. CDR3 amino acids: CASSLVQAAGGELFF. In DNA, the CDR3 is TGTGCCAGCAGTTTGGTCCAGGCCGCCGGAGGGGAGCTGTTTTTT. The complete variable domain, with remaining parts taken from reference TRBV28 and TRBJ2-2, reads DVKVTQSSRYLVKRTGEKVFLECVQDMDHENMFWYRQDPGLGLRLIYFSYDVKMKEKGDIPEGYSVSREKKERFSLILESASTNQTSMYLCASSLVQAAGGELFFGEGSRLTVL.

The gene calls are TRBV27 and TRBJ1-2, with D perhaps TRBD1 (5 bases). This CDR3 has 13 residues. V shed 2 bases and J shed 4 bases, with 8 bases lying between them. The germline V gene has CDR1 MNHEY and CDR2 SMNVEV (reference sequence). The DNA for the CDR3 is TGTGCCAGCAGTTTAAGGGGATTCTATGGCTACACCTTC. It encodes CASSLRGFYGYTF.

This clone occurred once. The CDR3 loop is CASSLGVDEFQGAFF. The CDR3 DNA reads as TGCGCCAGCAGCTTGGGGGTCGATGAGTTTCAGGGAGCTTTCTTT. This chain connects TRBV5-1 to TRBJ1-1, with a tentative D call TRBD1 (5 bases). CDR3 length: 15 amino acids. Germline V lookup: CDR1 SGHRS, CDR2 YFSETQ. V lost 0 bases and J 10 bases, leaving 19 bases between the germline ends.

This clone was detected a few times. The V gene is TRBV30, the J gene TRBJ1-1; tentatively, D is TRBD1 (6 bases). Germline CDR1 GTSNPN, CDR2 SVGIG (reference sequence). The length of the CDR3 is 13 residues. Trimming removed 4 bases from V and 3 bases from J, with 12 bases in between. CDR3 nucleotides: TGTGCCTGGATCCACAGGGTATACACTGAAGCTTTCTTT. Translation gives CAWIHRVYTEAFF.

The chain couples TRBV25-1 to TRBJ1-1; 7 bases agree with TRBD1. The germline gives CDR1 MGHDK, CDR2 SYGVNS. The CDR3 is 13 amino acids. The V segment lost 7 bases and the J segment 4 bases; nucleotides outside the gene matches: 6. The CDR3 loop is CASTSGQATEAFF. The CDR3 DNA sequence: TGTGCCAGCACGTCAGGACAGGCCACTGAAGCTTTCTTT. The full variable domain, completed using reference TRBV25-1 and TRBJ1-1, is EADIYQTPRYLVIGTGKKITLECSQTMGHDKMYWYQQDPGMELHLIHYSYGVNSTEKGDLSSESTVSRIRTEHFPLTLESARPSHTSQYLCASTSGQATEAFFGQGTRLTVV.

The chain links TRBV28 to TRBJ2-1; D remains ambiguous. In germline, CDR1 is MDHEN, CDR2 SYDVKM. V gave up 4 bases and J gave up 0 bases, with 10 bases separating them. The CDR3 consists of 15 residues. The CDR3 reads CASSSDPNSYNEQFF. DNA for the CDR3: TGTGCCAGCAGTTCGGACCCGAACTCCTACAATGAGCAGTTCTTC.

This clone was seen just once. This chain links TRBV9 with TRBJ2-1, with a tentative D call TRBD1 (7 bases). The CDR3 has 11 amino acids. Germline assignment: CDR1 SGDLS and CDR2 YYNGEE. Trimming removed 10 bases from V and 4 bases from J, with 9 bases in between. The DNA of the CDR3 is TGTGCCCCAGGGGGGTACAATGAGCAGTTCTTC. Translation: CAPGGYNEQFF.

The chain combines TRBV12-2 with TRBJ2-7; the table's D call, TRBD2, was not checked against the DNA. TRBV12-2 is a pseudogene segment. The CDR3 spans 16 residues. CDR3 nucleotide sequence: TGTGCAAGTCGCTTAGCCGAAGCGGGAGCCGGCCACGAGCAGTACTTC. Translation: CASRLAEAGAGHEQYF.

The V gene is TRBV19, the J gene TRBJ1-5, with D unresolved. There are 16 residues in the CDR3. Germline CDR1 LNHDA, CDR2 SQIVND (reference sequence). Trimming took off 2 bases at V and 2 bases at J, with 13 bases between the two ends. This chain's CDR3 is CASSISPGSGNQPQHF. For the CDR3, the DNA is TGTGCCAGTAGTATAAGCCCGGGATCGGGCAATCAGCCCCAGCATTTT.

This chain connects TRBV5-6 to TRBJ2-5, with D perhaps being TRBD1 or TRBD2 (5 bases each). The germline V gene has CDR1 SGHDT and CDR2 YYEEEE. CDR3 size: 14 residues. V lost 4 bases and J 5 bases, leaving 15 bases between the germline ends. CDR3 protein: CASSRSTWGETQYF. The CDR3 coding sequence is TGTGCCAGCAGCCGCTCGACTTGGGGGGAGACCCAGTACTTC.

J is TRBJ1-2 and V is TRBV6-1, with D perhaps TRBD1 (6 bases). The CDR3 length is 13 residues. Germline V gives CDR1 MNHNS, CDR2 SASEGT. Trimming cost V 6 bases and J 2 bases, with 10 bases left between them. The CDR3 sequence is CASSRTENYGYTF. CDR3 sequence (DNA): TGTGCCAGCAGCAGGACAGAAAACTATGGCTACACCTTC.

Of note for this clone: This CDR3 is also generated by other DNA sequences in the sample. The chain links TRBV9 to TRBJ1-6; D is possibly TRBD1 (6 bases). The V gene lost 4 bases and the J gene lost 7 bases, with 12 bases spanning the gap. Germline CDR1 SGDLS, CDR2 YYNGEE. The CDR3 is 14 amino acids. The CDR3 sequence: CASSLQGDNSPLHF. In DNA form, the CDR3 reads TGTGCCAGCAGCTTACAGGGAGACAATTCACCCCTCCACTTT.

The rearrangement joins TRBV5-5 to TRBJ2-5, with D tentatively TRBD2 (5 bases). The ends were cut back, 2 bases at V and 4 bases at J, with 18 bases in the middle. Germline loops: CDR1 SGHKS, CDR2 YYEKEE (reference sequence). CDR3 length: 16 amino acids. The CDR3 reads CASSFEQHEGGETQYF. In DNA form, the CDR3 reads TGTGCCAGCAGCTTTGAACAGCATGAGGGCGGAGAGACCCAGTACTTC.